Shown below are 10 T cell receptor beta chains from a single sample sequenced in a study of blood T cell repertoires in COVID-19. Libraries were prepared by immunoSEQ multiplex PCR; TCRdb keeps only in-frame clonotypes and omits some of them. The table records 55,000 to 70,000 clones, 91% of them present only once. Sequencing was performed on peripheral blood. These receptors came from a middle-aged man with COVID-19, enrolled during active disease.

The chain has TRBV5-4 and TRBJ2-7; 12 positions match TRBD2. CDR3 size: 16 residues. Germline CDR1 and CDR2: SGHNT and YYREEE (reference sequence). Trimming removed 2 bases from V and 7 bases from J; junction bases left unmatched: 10. The CDR3 DNA follows: TGTGCCAGCAGCTTTGTCGCTAGCGGGGGGGCGGGTGAGCAGTACTTC. This translates into CASSFVASGGAGEQYF.

V usage is TRBV18 and J usage is TRBJ2-5; tentative D call: TRBD2 (5 bases). Per germline, CDR1 KGHSH and CDR2 LQKENI. V gave up 3 bases and J gave up 4 bases, with 9 bases separating them. This CDR3 has 13 amino acids. The CDR3 is CASSPAGGETQYF. The CDR3 nucleotides are TGTGCCAGCTCACCGGCTGGAGGAGAGACCCAGTACTTC.

CDR3 nucleotides: TGTGCCAGCATGGCGGGGGCGGGCAATGAGCAGTTCTTC. Amino acids: CASMAGAGNEQFF. The V and J genes are TRBV3-1 (or the pseudogene TRBV3-2) and TRBJ2-1; D might be TRBD2 (7 bases). The CDR3 is made up of 13 amino acids. CDR1 is LGHDT, CDR2 YNNKEL, per germline (reference sequence). Trimming stripped 7 bases from V and 6 bases from J, with 13 bases between.

The gene calls are TRBV11-2 and TRBJ2-7, with 7 bases matching TRBD1. Trimming at V came to 6 bases and at J to 1 base, leaving 6 bases not matched to a gene. This CDR3 has 14 amino acids. CDR1 is SGHAT and CDR2 is FQNNGV in the germline V gene. The CDR3 loop is CASRETGISYEQYF. The CDR3 DNA reads TGTGCCAGCAGGGAGACAGGGATTTCCTACGAGCAGTACTTC.

V usage is TRBV11-2 and J usage is TRBJ2-7; D not certain. This CDR3 has 12 amino acids. Trimming removed 5 bases at V and 6 bases at J, with 11 bases between. Germline V lookup: CDR1 SGHAT, CDR2 FQNNGV. CDR3 sequence: CASSAHIGEQYF. DNA of the CDR3: TGTGCCAGCAGCGCACATATTGGCGAGCAGTACTTC. Combining the CDR3 with reference TRBV11-2 and TRBJ2-7 gives the whole variable domain EAGVAQSPRYKIIEKRQSVAFWCNPISGHATLYWYQQILGQGPKLLIQFQNNGVVDDSQLPKDRFSAERLKGVDSTLKIQPAKLEDSAVYLCASSAHIGEQYFGPGTRLTVT.

The gene calls are TRBV9 and TRBJ2-2; D call uncertain. Per germline, CDR1 SGDLS and CDR2 YYNGEE. The CDR3 runs 13 residues. Trimming took 4 bases from V and 3 from J, leaving 7 bases between them. CDR3 DNA: TGTGCCAGCAGCCTTACATACACCGGGGAGCTGTTTTTT. Its protein is CASSLTYTGELFF.

The rearrangement links TRBV5-1 to TRBJ1-2; TRBD1 matches 11 bases. The CDR3 sequence is 15 residues long. Germline lookup yields CDR1 SGHRS and CDR2 YFSETQ. The V and J ends lost 2 bases and 6 bases, in that order; junction bases with no gene match: 6. DNA of the CDR3: TGCGCCAGCAGCTTCCGGGACAGGGGGGGAGATGGCTACACCTTC. Its protein is CASSFRDRGGDGYTF.

This clone was picked up one time. The chain employs TRBV9 and TRBJ2-3; 9 nucleotides line up with TRBD2. In germline, CDR1 is SGDLS, CDR2 YYNGEE. The J segment lost 4 bases and the V segment lost 6 bases, leaving 9 bases of the junction unmatched. This CDR3 is 15 amino acids long. CDR3 protein: CASTKGGGGADTQYF. For the CDR3, the DNA is TGTGCCAGCACCAAAGGTGGCGGGGGGGCAGATACGCAGTATTTT.

The chain couples TRBV18 to TRBJ1-2, with a possible D match to TRBD1 (6 bases). V dropped 0 bases and J dropped 5 bases, with 16 bases sitting between them. CDR3 size: 16 residues. CDR1 and CDR2 (germline): KGHSH, LQKENI. The CDR3 region is CASSPPVMGTPYGYTF. The CDR3 DNA is TGTGCCAGCTCACCACCGGTTATGGGGACACCATATGGCTACACCTTC. The full variable domain, rest sourced from reference TRBV18 and TRBJ1-2, is NAGVMQNPRHLVRRRGQEARLRCSPMKGHSHVYWYRQLPEEGLKFMVYLQKENIIDESGMPKERFSAEFPKEGPSILRIQQVVRGDSAAYFCASSPPVMGTPYGYTFGSGTRLTVV.

The V call is TRBV4-1, the J call TRBJ2-6; 9 nucleotides agree with TRBD1. J lost 0 bases, V lost 5 bases, and 8 bases had no gene match. The CDR3 sequence is 18 residues long. Germline V gene data show CDR1 as MGHRA and CDR2 as YSYEKL. The CDR3 spells CASSTSGTGISGANVLTF. The CDR3 DNA reads as TGCGCCAGCAGCACCTCCGGGACAGGGATCTCTGGGGCCAACGTCCTGACTTTC.